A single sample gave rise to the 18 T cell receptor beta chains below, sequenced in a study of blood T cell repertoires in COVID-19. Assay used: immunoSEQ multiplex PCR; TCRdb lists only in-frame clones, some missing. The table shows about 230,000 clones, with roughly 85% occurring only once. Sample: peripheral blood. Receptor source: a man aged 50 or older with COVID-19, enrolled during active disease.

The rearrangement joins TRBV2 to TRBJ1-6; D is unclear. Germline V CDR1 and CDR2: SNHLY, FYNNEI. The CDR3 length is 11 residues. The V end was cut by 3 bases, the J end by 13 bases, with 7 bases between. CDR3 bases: TGTGCCAGCAGTGACGTCGTGCCCCTCCACTTT. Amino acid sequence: CASSDVVPLHF.

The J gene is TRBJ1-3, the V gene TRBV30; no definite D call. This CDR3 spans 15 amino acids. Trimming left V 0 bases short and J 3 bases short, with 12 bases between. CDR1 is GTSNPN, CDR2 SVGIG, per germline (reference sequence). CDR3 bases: TGTGCCTGGAGTGTACTCGCTGGACTTGGAAACACCATATATTTT. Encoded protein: CAWSVLAGLGNTIYF.

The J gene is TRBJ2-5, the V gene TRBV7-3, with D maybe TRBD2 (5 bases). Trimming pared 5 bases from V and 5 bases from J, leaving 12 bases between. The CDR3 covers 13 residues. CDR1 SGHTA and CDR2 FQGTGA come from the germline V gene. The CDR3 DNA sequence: TGTGCCAGCAGCGTGACTATAACCGAGACCCAGTACTTC. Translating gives CASSVTITETQYF.

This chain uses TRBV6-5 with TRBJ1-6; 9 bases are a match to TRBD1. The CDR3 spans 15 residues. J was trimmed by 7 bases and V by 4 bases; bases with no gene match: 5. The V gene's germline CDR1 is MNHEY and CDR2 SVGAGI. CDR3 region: CASSSGTGFNSPLHF. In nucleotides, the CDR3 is TGTGCCAGCAGTTCCGGGACAGGGTTCAATTCACCCCTCCACTTT.

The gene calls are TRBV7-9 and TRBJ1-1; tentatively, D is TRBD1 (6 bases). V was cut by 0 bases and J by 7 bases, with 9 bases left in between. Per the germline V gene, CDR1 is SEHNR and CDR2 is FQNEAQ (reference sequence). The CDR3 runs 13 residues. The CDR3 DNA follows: TGTGCCAGCAGCTTAGCTGGGGGCAATGAAGCTTTCTTT. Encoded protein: CASSLAGGNEAFF.

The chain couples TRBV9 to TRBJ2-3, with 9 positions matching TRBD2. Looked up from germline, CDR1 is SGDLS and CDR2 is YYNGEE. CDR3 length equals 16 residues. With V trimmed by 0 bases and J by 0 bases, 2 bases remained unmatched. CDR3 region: CASSVGGLASTDTQYF. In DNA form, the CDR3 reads TGTGCCAGCAGCGTAGGGGGACTAGCTAGCACAGATACGCAGTATTTT.

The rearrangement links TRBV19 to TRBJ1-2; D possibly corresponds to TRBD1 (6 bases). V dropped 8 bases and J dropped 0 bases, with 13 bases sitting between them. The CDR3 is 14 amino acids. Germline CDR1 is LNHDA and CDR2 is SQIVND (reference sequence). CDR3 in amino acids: CASGSTGTNYGYTF. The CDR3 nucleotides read TGTGCCAGTGGTTCGACAGGAACTAACTATGGCTACACCTTC.

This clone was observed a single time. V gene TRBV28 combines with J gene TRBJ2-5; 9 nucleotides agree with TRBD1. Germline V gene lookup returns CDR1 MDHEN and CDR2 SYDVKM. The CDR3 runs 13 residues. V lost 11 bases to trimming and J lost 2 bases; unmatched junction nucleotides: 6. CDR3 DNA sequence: TGTGCCGGGGGGACAGGGAATCAAGAGACCCAGTACTTC. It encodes CAGGTGNQETQYF.

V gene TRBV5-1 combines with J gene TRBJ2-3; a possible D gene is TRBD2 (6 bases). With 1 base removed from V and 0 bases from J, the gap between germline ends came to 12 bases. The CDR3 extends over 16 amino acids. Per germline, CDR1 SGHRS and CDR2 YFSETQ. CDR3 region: CASSLMAGRSTDTQYF. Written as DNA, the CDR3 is TGCGCCAGCAGCTTGATGGCGGGGAGAAGCACAGATACGCAGTATTTT.

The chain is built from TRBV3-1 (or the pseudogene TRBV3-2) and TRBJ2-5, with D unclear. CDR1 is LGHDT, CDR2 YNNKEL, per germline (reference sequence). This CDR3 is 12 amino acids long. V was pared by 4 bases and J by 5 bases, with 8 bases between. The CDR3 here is CASSPMRETQYF. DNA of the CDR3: TGTGCCAGCAGCCCCATGCGTGAGACCCAGTACTTC.

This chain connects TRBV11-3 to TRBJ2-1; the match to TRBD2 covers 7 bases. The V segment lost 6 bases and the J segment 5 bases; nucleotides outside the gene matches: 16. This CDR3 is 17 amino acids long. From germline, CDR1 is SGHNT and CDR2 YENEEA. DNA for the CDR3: TGTGCCAGCAGGCACGGCGGCTGGGGGGGTTTCCACAATGAGCAGTTCTTC. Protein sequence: CASRHGGWGGFHNEQFF.

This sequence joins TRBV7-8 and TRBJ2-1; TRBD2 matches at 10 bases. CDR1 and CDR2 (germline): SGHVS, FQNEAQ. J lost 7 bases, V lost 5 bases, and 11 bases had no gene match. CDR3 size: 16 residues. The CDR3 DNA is TGTGCCAGCAGCATACCCGGAGGTAGCGGGGGGAATGAGCAGTTCTTC. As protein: CASSIPGGSGGNEQFF.

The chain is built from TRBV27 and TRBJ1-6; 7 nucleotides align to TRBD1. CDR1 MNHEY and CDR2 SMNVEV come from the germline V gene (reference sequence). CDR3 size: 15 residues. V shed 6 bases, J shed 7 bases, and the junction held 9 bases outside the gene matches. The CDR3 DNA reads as TGTGCCAGCAGGCCGGGACAGTCGCCAAATTCACCCCTCCACTTT. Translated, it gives CASRPGQSPNSPLHF.

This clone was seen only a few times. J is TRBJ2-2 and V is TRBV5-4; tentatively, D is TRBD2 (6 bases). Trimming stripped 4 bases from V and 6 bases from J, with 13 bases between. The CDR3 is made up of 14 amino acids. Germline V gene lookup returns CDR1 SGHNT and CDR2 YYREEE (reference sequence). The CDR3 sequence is CASSLYPGAGELFF. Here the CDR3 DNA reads TGTGCCAGCAGCCTATACCCGGGGGCCGGGGAGCTGTTTTTT.

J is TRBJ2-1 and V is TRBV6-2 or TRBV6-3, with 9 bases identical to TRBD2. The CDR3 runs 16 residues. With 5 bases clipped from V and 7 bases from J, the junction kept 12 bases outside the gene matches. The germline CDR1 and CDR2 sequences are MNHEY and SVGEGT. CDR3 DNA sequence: TGTGCCAGCAGTCCCGATAGCGGGGGAAACTGGAATGAGCAGTTCTTC. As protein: CASSPDSGGNWNEQFF.

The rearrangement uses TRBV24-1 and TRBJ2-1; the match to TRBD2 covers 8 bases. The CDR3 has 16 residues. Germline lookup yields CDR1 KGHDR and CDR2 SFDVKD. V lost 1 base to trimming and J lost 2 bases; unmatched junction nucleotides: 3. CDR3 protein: CATSDFHGGAYNEQFF. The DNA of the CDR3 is TGTGCCACCAGTGATTTTCACGGGGGGGCCTACAATGAGCAGTTCTTC.

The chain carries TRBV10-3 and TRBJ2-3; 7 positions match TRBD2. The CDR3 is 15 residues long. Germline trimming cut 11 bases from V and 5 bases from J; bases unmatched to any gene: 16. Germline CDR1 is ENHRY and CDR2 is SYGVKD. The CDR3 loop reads CAAGRWGDLEDTQYF. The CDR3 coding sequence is TGTGCCGCCGGGAGGTGGGGCGATCTTGAAGATACGCAGTATTTT.

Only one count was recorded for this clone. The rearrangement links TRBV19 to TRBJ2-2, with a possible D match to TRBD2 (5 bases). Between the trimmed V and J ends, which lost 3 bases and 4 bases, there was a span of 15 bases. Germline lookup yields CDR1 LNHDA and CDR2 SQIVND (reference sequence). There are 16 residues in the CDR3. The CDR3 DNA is TGTGCCAGTAGTATGGAGGTAGGGTGGAGCACCGGGGAGCTGTTTTTT. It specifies CASSMEVGWSTGELFF.